Detailed here is one TCR beta chain. The V segment lost 4 bases and the J segment 7 bases; nucleotides outside the gene matches: 10. The CDR3 totals 15 residues. Germline V CDR1 and CDR2: SGHKS, YYEKEE (reference sequence). The record originates from a study of blood T cell repertoires in COVID-19. Whole-study context: The United States, Italy and Spain supplied acute and convalescent COVID-19 samples.

Profiled with immunoSEQ multiplex PCR; TCRdb holds only in-frame clones, not every one. The table lists approximately 280,000 clones, roughly 90% of them singletons, with approximately 2.2% in the top ten. The rearrangement uses TRBV5-5 and TRBJ2-1; 8 bases line up with TRBD2. The material sequenced was peripheral blood. This sequence originates from a middle-aged man with acute or convalescent COVID-19. CDR3 protein: CASSRTGTRQNEQFF. For the CDR3, the DNA is TGTGCCAGCAGCCGGACCGGGACTAGGCAGAATGAGCAGTTCTTC.